These 8 T cell receptor beta chains originate from one sample sequenced in a study of CD8+CD57+ T cells in acquired aplastic anemia. TCR beta VDJ and CDR3 profiling used genomic DNA as template. TCRdb called the reads again in MiXCR, with one record for every CDR3 protein. The profile covers 150,000 to 200,000 distinct CDR3 sequences, with 63% appearing a single time and about 44% taken by the ten largest. Sequencing was done on patients that had shown CD8+CD57+ cell expansion by flow cytometry. Sequenced sample: sorted CD4+, CD8+, or CD8+CD57+ T cells (not recorded which) from PBMCs. The source of these receptors is a human donor with aplastic anemia.

There are many counts of this clonotype. The J gene is TRBJ2-7, the V gene TRBV11-1, with 8 nucleotides matching TRBD2. The CDR3 is 15 residues long. Germline loops: CDR1 SGHAT, CDR2 FQDESV (reference sequence). The V segment lost 3 bases and the J segment 6 bases; nucleotides outside the gene matches: 10. CDR3 in DNA: TGTGCCAGCAGCTTTAGTAGCGGGGAAACCATCGAGCAGTACTTC. This encodes CASSFSSGETIEQYF.

This clonotype came up once. This chain joins TRBV15 and TRBJ1-4; possible D gene TRBD1, 5 bases. The CDR3 sequence is 13 residues long. The germline CDR1 and CDR2 sequences are LNHNV and YYDKDF (reference sequence). The ends were cut back, 5 bases at V and 10 bases at J, with 14 bases in the middle. CDR3 bases: TGTGCCACCAGCGAGCCGGGGGTTGCAAAACTGTTTTTT. Protein product: CATSEPGVAKLFF.

To note about this clonotype: Here the CDR3 omits its conserved ending phenylalanine or tryptophan, so a read error is the likely source. V usage is TRBV7-8 and J usage is TRBJ1-6; D is ambiguous. The CDR3 extends over 14 amino acids. V was pared by 5 bases and J by 10 bases, with 15 bases between. The germline gives CDR1 SGHVS, CDR2 FQNEAQ. For the CDR3, the DNA is TGTGCCAGCAGCACCTTCACCGTTGGCTCACCCCTCCACCTT. Amino acids: CASSTFTVGSPLHL.

V gene TRBV15 combines with J gene TRBJ1-2; 8 bases match TRBD1. Trimming removed 3 bases from V and 4 bases from J; junction bases left unmatched: 7. CDR1 LNHNV and CDR2 YYDKDF come from the germline V gene (reference sequence). The CDR3 totals 15 residues. The CDR3 sequence: CATSSRTGNGYGYTF. The CDR3, as DNA: TGTGCCACCAGCAGTAGGACAGGGAATGGCTATGGCTACACCTTC.

The V call is TRBV6-4, the J call TRBJ2-1; D remains unclear. Germline CDR1 is MRHNA and CDR2 is SNTAGT. The length of the CDR3 is 13 residues. The V end was cut by 0 bases, the J end by 7 bases, with 7 bases between. CDR3 nucleotides: TGTGCCAGCAGTGACTCGTACGCGAATGAGCAGTTCTTC. Its translation: CASSDSYANEQFF.

This clonotype appeared a few times. The chain carries TRBV9 and TRBJ1-5, with unresolved D. Germline-derived CDR1 and CDR2 are SGDLS and YYNGEE. The CDR3 totals 17 residues. The V end lost 5 bases, the J end lost 3 bases, and 21 bases lay between the germline ends. The CDR3 bases are TGTGCCAGCAGTGTATTTGGAGGAGGGCAGTACAATCAGCCCCAGCATTTT. As protein: CASSVFGGGQYNQPQHF.

As concerns this clonotype: Relative to the germline gene, one junction end is altered; a read error may explain this. The chain joins TRBV19 to TRBJ2-7; D possibly uses TRBD1 or TRBD2 (5 bases each). The CDR3 extends over 15 amino acids. Germline CDR1 LNHDA, CDR2 SQIVND (reference sequence). CDR3 in DNA: TGTGTCAGTAGGTCTTTCGGGACGGCCACCTACGAGCAGTACTTC. Its protein is CVSRSFGTATYEQYF.

This chain connects TRBV6-5 to TRBJ1-2; D is perhaps TRBD1 (6 bases). Deletions cut 5 bases from V and 4 bases from J, with 20 bases between. The CDR3 consists of 16 residues. CDR1 is MNHEY and CDR2 is SVGAGI in the germline V gene. The CDR3 DNA sequence: TGTGCCAGCAGTACTAGCGGGGGGGCTGACTTCTATGGCTACACCTTC. Protein product: CASSTSGGADFYGYTF.